This T cell receptor (beta chain) was sequenced for a study of blood T cell repertoires in COVID-19. Background on the study: There were acute and convalescent COVID-19 samples, and they came from the United States, Italy and Spain.

Trimming shortened V by 7 bases and J by 0 bases, and 10 bases separated the two germline ends. Germline CDR1 reads MNHEY; CDR2 reads SVGAGI. The CDR3 is made up of 14 amino acids. Enrollees, about 18 to 95 years old, lived in 24 US areas. Participant reports of clinical history set cohort assignment. TCRdb's table, derived via immunoSEQ multiplex PCR, lists solely in-frame clones and lacks some. Seen here are a few hundred thousand clones, roughly 91% observed once, and the top ten hold more than 1%. Sequencing input: PBMCs or T cells enriched from blood (not recorded which). The gene calls are TRBV6-5 and TRBJ1-3; D remains unclear. This clonotype was obtained from a young woman who had recovered from COVID-19. CDR3 nucleotides: TGTGCCAGCATGGGCACATACTCTGGAAACACCATATATTTT. Its protein product is CASMGTYSGNTIYF.